The sample holds a few counts of the clone carrying this TCR beta chain. Its antigen remains unidentified. Germline CDR1 is MGHRA and CDR2 is YSYEKL. This CDR3 region has 15 residues. V was cut by 0 bases and J by 5 bases, with 11 bases left in between. TCR beta cDNA libraries included unique molecular identifiers. The authors obtained 540,000 or so cDNA molecules from approximately 1 to 10 million T cells. A single record per CDR3 protein comes from TCRdb applying MiXCR to the PCR reads. The sample comprises roughly 570,000 distinct CDR3 sequences, around 34% of which are singletons, and less than 6% rests with the top ten. The data derive from a study of post-analysis software for immune sequencing data. Study at large: In terms of disease course, relapsing-remitting, secondary progressive and progressive-relapsing multiple sclerosis were included. Findings and limits, study-wide: Patients carried five TRBV segments more frequently than controls did, and TRBV5-6, TRBV5-1 and TRBV20-1 were among them. Normalized Chao1 diversity was significantly lower in multiple sclerosis patients than in controls. Those samples that were prepared in the same batch co-clustered strongly by F measure.

The sequence came from a girl aged 2-17 years with multiple sclerosis. Sample: blood. V is TRBV4-1 and J is TRBJ1-5; D remains unclear. CDR3 protein: CASSQDPGDHQPQHF. CDR3 coding DNA: TGCGCCAGCAGCCAAGATCCCGGTGATCATCAGCCCCAGCATTTT.